The source of this T cell receptor beta chain is a study of vaccination and CD4 T cells after COVID-19 (dated by TCRdb to the early 2020s). Notes on the research overall: Convalescent patients had a positive SARS-CoV-2 result on nasal swab PCR, and of these patients, several had mild disease and one had severe disease. Six males and four females were included in the convalescent cohort, with two Hispanic individuals, seven Caucasians, two Asians and one multiracial person represented. Each participant got two doses of either the Pfizer-BioNTech BNT162b2 vaccine (n=8) or the Moderna mRNA-1273 vaccine (n=2). Post-COVID blood samples were collected from convalescent patients a median of around 100 days after diagnosis, with a range of about 30 to 161 days. Post-vaccine blood samples were taken a median of approximately 70 days after the second vaccine dose, with a range of roughly 13 to 250 days. Overlapping spike peptide pools from SARS-CoV-2 and from the common cold coronaviruses HCoV-NL63, HCoV-OC43 and HCoV-229E were used as culture stimuli. As controls, cultures received a CEFX viral epitope pool (the positive control), an HIV-1 Nef peptide pool (the negative control), or no peptide at all. In over 8 COVID-19 convalescent patients and several infection-naive healthy vaccine recipients, the spike-specific CD4+ TCR repertoire before mRNA vaccination was compared with the repertoire after mRNA vaccination.

Study-wide findings and limitations: The median count of SARS-CoV-2-reactive clonotypes went up from 20 to 25 after infection to about 40 after vaccination, although the change was not significant. Only a relatively small number of convalescent patients were included in the study, and early timepoints following natural infection were not analyzed. Nearly all vaccine-specific clones in convalescent patients (304 of 307) were mono-reactive for SARS-CoV-2 spike rather than cross-reactive with common cold coronaviruses. In convalescent patients, a median roughly 87% of post-vaccine SARS-CoV-2-reactive clones were detected only after vaccination, and vaccine-specific priming was suggested by this finding.

What this sample's treatment or condition label stands for: roughly 11-day PBMC culture with coronavirus spike peptide pools or control peptides (ViraFEST assay). The ViraFEST assay, used in the study, expanded antigen-specific T cells with peptide pools and then identified the expanded clonotypes through TCR sequencing. The convalescent patients' positive SARS-CoV-2 PCR tests were from March to December 2020, which was before the Alpha, Beta and Delta variants emerged in the United States. Each well held some 2 million PBMCs cultured with approximately 10 ug/ml peptide pools in IMDM containing around 5% human AB serum and around 10 IU/ml IL-2. Half of the culture medium was replaced with fresh IL-2-containing medium on days 3 and 7. CD4+ T cells were isolated after less than twelve days of culture through negative selection using the EasySep CD4+ T cell isolation kit. PBMCs were separated from whole blood using Ficoll-Paque Plus gradient centrifugation and then either used fresh or cryopreserved at -140C. Culture conditions were generally each tested in triplicate wells.

Library preparation employed PCR. DNA from cultured CD4+ T cells was subjected to TCR sequencing with the Oncomine TCR Beta short-read assay at the Johns Hopkins FTIC core. Genomic DNA was extracted from the cultured CD4+ T cells with the QIAamp micro DNA kit. Oncomine TCR Beta libraries made from cultured CD4+ T cells were pooled using unique dual indexes and sequenced on an Illumina iSeq 100. Turning to the authors' computational methods: Non-productive sequences were removed, and CDR3s not starting with C, not ending with F or W, or shorter than 7 amino acids were discarded. The MANAFEST web application identified antigen-specific clonotypes by comparing peptide-stimulated wells against reference wells and other culture wells. Positive clones required FDR below 0.05, an odds ratio above 5, and productive frequency above 0.1% in at least two of three replicate wells. A clonotype was classed as cross-reactive if the clonotype showed significant expansion both in SARS-CoV-2 spike wells and in at least one common cold coronavirus spike condition. Similarity between CDR3 sequences was evaluated in R version 3.6.1 using Levenshtein distances (stringdist) and unrooted phylogenetic trees (ape). Through fastp at Q25 and MiXCR, TCRdb rebuilt clones from the public reads, retaining in-frame beta chains. Each CDR3 protein appears once, grouped with its most common genes and DNA. The authors' filters were not applied to this entry. In all, the sample holds around 13,000 distinct CDR3 sequences, and about four fifths of those were seen once. Of the sample, under 30% falls within the top ten clones.

The table lists this clonotype with a few counts. Its antigen target is currently unknown. Per-nucleotide qualities are absent, and no much larger clonotype sits a single base away. The TCR sequence derives from a human donor who had recovered from COVID-19. The sequencing sample was made of CD4+ T cells from blood, cultured in vitro.

The DNA sequence is as follows: TGCACCGGTAGACAGGGACCTGGGGACTATGGCTACACCTTC. Its translation reads: CTGRQGPGDYGYTF. Recombination joined TRBV20-1 with TRBJ1-2; 7 junctional bases match TRBD1. From cysteine to phenylalanine, the CDR3 is 14 amino acids long. The CDR3 DNA has 42 bases and is translated from base 1. Sequences DFQATT (CDR1) and SNEGSKA (CDR2) are obtained from the germline V gene (reference sequence).